The clone carrying this T cell receptor (beta chain) was seen ten or more times. Its antigen is still unknown. TCRdb independently ran MiXCR on the RT-PCR reads; one entry per CDR3 protein. The table lists around 850,000 distinct CDR3 sequences, around 20% of them singletons. V gave up 4 bases and J gave up 0 bases; unmatched junction bases: 6. The CDR3 totals 16 residues. This specimen belongs to a study of response to subunit inactivated influenza vaccine. Whole-study results and caveats: Each seasonal flu vaccination may recruit only limited new T cells, authors suggested.

The sequence was collected from a man aged 45-65 years who received an inactivated influenza vaccine. V gene TRBV12-3 or TRBV12-4 combines with J gene TRBJ1-3; 7 bases fit TRBD1. Sequences were derived from PBMCs from blood, sampled 5 to 6 days after vaccination. CDR3 coding DNA: TGTGCCAGCAGTTCAGGGGGAGGGGTCTCTGGAAACACCATATATTTT. Translating gives CASSSGGGVSGNTIYF.